The T cell receptor (beta chain) under discussion was sequenced for a study of cytomegalovirus exposure and HLA in healthy donors. Per germline, CDR1 SEHNR and CDR2 FQNEAQ (reference sequence). The V end lost 7 bases, the J end lost 2 bases, and 9 bases lay between the germline ends. The CDR3 has 12 amino acids. Both 60 Vbeta primers and 13 Jbeta primers went into the PCR. The repertoire was sequenced with immunoSEQ multiplex PCR; TCRdb's copy has only in-frame clones and lacks some. The data hold 180,000 or so clones, with about four fifths observed a single time. The source material was PBMCs. The J gene is TRBJ2-7, the V gene TRBV7-9; weak D call: TRBD2 (5 bases). The sequence derives from a woman aged 18-35 years in good health and CMV-seronegative. The CDR3 DNA follows: TGTGCCAGCACCTTCGGGGCCTACGAGCAGTACTTC. Protein product: CASTFGAYEQYF.